This T cell receptor beta chain was documented in a study of T cell repertoires in cytomegalovirus infection. TCRdb processed the reads anew with MiXCR; each CDR3 protein has one entry. This sample has 500,000 or so distinct CDR3 sequences, with 16% found just once. The CDR3 extends over 16 amino acids. The germline V gene encodes CDR1 MNHEY and CDR2 SVGAGI. J gave up 8 bases and V 0 bases, and 10 bases lay outside the gene matches. Sequenced: CD8+ T cells from PBMCs. This rearrangement joins TRBV6-5 to TRBJ1-2; 9 bases are a match to TRBD1. This clonotype was sampled from a human donor in good health (CMV status not recorded). Some clones in this sample may be carry-over from other donors' samples. The CDR3: CASSYSGTGSRGGYTF. CDR3 in DNA: TGTGCCAGCAGTTACTCAGGGACAGGGTCCCGGGGAGGCTACACCTTC.